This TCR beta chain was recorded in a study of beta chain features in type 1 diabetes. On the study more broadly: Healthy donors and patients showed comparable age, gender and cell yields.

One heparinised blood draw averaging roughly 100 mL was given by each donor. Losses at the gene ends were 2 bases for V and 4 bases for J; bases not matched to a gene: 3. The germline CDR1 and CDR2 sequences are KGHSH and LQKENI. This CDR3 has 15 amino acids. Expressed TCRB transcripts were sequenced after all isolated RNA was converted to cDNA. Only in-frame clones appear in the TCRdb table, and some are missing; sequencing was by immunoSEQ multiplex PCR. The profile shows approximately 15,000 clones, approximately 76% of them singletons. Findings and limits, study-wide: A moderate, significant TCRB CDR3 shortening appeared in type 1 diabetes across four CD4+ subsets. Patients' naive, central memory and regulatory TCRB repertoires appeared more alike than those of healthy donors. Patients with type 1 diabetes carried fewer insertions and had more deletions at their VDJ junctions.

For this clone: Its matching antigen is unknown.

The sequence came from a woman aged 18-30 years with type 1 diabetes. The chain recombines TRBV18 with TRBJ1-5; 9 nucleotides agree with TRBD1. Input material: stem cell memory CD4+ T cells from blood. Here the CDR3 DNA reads TGTGCCAGCTCACCAGGACAGGGGATAAATCAGCCCCAGCATTTT. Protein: CASSPGQGINQPQHF. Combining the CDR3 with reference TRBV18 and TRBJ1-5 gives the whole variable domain NAGVMQNPRHLVRRRGQEARLRCSPMKGHSHVYWYRQLPEEGLKFMVYLQKENIIDESGMPKERFSAEFPKEGPSILRIQQVVRGDSAAYFCASSPGQGINQPQHFGDGTRLSIL.